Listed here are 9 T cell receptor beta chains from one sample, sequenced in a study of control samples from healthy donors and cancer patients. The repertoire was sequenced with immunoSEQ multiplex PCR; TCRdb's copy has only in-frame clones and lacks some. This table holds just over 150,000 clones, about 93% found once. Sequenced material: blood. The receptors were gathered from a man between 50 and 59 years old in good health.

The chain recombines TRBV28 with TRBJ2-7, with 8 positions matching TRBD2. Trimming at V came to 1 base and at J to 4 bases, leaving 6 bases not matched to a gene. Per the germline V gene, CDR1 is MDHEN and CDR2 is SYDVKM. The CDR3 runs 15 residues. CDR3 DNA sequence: TGTGCCAGCAGTTTATTTGTACCTAGCGGGTACGAGCAGTACTTC. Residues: CASSLFVPSGYEQYF.

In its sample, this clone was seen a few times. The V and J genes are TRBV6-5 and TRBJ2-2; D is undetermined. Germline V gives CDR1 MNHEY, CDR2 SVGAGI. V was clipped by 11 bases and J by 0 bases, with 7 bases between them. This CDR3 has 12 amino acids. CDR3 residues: CAVRPNTGELFF. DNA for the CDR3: TGTGCCGTCCGACCGAACACCGGGGAGCTGTTTTTT.

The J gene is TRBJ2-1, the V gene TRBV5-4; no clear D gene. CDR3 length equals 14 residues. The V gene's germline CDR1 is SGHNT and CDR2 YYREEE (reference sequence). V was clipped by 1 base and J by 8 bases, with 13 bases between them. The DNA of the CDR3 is TGTGCCAGCAGCTTGTCCTGGGTTCGGGATGAGCAGTTCTTC. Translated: CASSLSWVRDEQFF.

The CDR3: CASSAWTGGSYEQYF. The CDR3 DNA sequence: TGCGCCAGCAGTGCTTGGACAGGGGGTTCCTACGAGCAGTACTTC. This rearrangement joins TRBV5-1 to TRBJ2-7, with TRBD1 matching 10 bases. Germline assignment: CDR1 SGHRS and CDR2 YFSETQ. The junction had 6 bases not matched to a gene; V was cut back by 5 bases and J by 1 base. The CDR3 sequence is 15 residues long. Drawing the rest from reference TRBV5-1 and TRBJ2-7, the complete variable domain is KAGVTQTPRYLIKTRGQQVTLSCSPISGHRSVSWYQQTPGQGLQFLFEYFSETQRNKGNFPGRFSGRQFSNSRSEMNVSTLELGDSALYLCASSAWTGGSYEQYFGPGTRLTVT.

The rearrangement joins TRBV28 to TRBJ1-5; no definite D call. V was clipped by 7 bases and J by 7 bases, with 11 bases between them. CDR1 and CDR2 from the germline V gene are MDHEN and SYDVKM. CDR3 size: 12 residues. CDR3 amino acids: CASNSLNQPQHF. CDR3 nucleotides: TGTGCCAGCAACAGCCTCAACCAGCCCCAGCATTTT.

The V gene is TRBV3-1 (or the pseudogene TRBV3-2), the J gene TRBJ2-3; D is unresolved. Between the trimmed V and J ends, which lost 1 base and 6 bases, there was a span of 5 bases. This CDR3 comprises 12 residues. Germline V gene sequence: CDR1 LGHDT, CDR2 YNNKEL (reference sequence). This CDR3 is CASSQAPDTQYF. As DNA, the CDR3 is TGTGCCAGCAGCCAAGCCCCGGATACGCAGTATTTT.

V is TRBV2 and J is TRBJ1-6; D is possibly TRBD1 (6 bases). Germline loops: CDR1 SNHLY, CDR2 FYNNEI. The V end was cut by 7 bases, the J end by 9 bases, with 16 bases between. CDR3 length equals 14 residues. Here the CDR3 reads CASTKNREGSPLHF. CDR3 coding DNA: TGTGCCAGCACCAAAAACAGGGAAGGTTCACCCCTCCACTTT.

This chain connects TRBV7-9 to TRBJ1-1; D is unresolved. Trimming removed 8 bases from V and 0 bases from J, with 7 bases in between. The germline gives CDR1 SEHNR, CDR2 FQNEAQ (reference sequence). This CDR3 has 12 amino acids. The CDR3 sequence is CASVLLNTEAFF. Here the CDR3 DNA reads TGTGCCAGCGTGCTCTTGAACACTGAAGCTTTCTTT.

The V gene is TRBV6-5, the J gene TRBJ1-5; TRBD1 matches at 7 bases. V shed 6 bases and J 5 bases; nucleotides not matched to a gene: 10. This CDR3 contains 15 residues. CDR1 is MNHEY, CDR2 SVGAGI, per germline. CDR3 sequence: CASRLKGAGHQPQHF. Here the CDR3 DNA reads TGTGCCAGCAGACTCAAGGGGGCTGGGCATCAGCCCCAGCATTTT.